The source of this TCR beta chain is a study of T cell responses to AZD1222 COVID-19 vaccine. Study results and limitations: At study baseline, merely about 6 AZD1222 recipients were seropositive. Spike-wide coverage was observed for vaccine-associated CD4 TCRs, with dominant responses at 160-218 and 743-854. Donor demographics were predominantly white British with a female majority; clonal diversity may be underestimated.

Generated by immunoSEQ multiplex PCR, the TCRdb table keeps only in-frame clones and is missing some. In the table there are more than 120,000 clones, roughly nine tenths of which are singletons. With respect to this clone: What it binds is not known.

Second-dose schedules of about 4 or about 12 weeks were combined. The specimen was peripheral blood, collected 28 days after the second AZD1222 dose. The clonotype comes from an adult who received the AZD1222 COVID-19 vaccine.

The CDR3 DNA sequence: TGTGCCACGCCCGGCCCGTTCTCTGGGGCCAACGTCCTGACTTTC. Its translation: CATPGPFSGANVLTF. J is TRBJ2-6 and V is TRBV15; D is undetermined. The length of the CDR3 is 15 residues. V was pared by 9 bases and J by 0 bases, with 12 bases between. CDR1 is LNHNV and CDR2 is YYDKDF in the germline V gene (reference sequence).